These 28 T cell receptor beta chains originate from one sample sequenced in a study of cytomegalovirus exposure and HLA in healthy donors. It was with 60 Vbeta and 13 Jbeta primers that the PCR ran. Assay used: immunoSEQ multiplex PCR; TCRdb lists only in-frame clones, some missing. The sample comprises some 30,000 clones, 40% to 50% of which are singletons, and 2% rests with the top ten. The sequencing input was PBMCs. These receptors were taken from a woman in her fifties or sixties in good health and CMV-seronegative.

The chain uses TRBV9 and TRBJ2-5, with D possibly being TRBD1 (6 bases). Deletions cut 0 bases from V and 5 bases from J, with 14 bases between. This CDR3 comprises 15 residues. From germline, CDR1 is SGDLS and CDR2 YYNGEE. The CDR3: CASSVGFGGGETQYF. CDR3 bases: TGTGCCAGCAGCGTAGGCTTTGGGGGCGGCGAGACCCAGTACTTC.

The rearrangement links TRBV11-2 to TRBJ2-3, with 7 nucleotides matching TRBD2. The CDR3 is made up of 16 amino acids. Germline trimming cut 6 bases from V and 1 base from J; bases unmatched to any gene: 10. Germline CDR1 and CDR2: SGHAT and FQNNGV. CDR3: CASRRWGGEGTDTQYF. CDR3 in DNA: TGTGCCAGCAGACGGTGGGGGGGGGAGGGCACAGATACGCAGTATTTT.

V usage is TRBV27 and J usage is TRBJ2-2; tentative D call: TRBD2 (6 bases). Germline lookup yields CDR1 MNHEY and CDR2 SMNVEV (reference sequence). V lost 7 bases to trimming and J lost 5 bases, with 11 bases between them. The CDR3 sequence is 13 residues long. CDR3 bases: TGTGCCAGCAACACGGCGGGGACCGGGGAGCTGTTTTTT. Its protein is CASNTAGTGELFF.

The chain has TRBV11-3 and TRBJ2-7; tentatively, D is TRBD2 (7 bases). The CDR3 has 15 residues. Trimming removed 5 bases from V and 7 bases from J, with 21 bases in between. From germline, CDR1 is SGHNT and CDR2 YENEEA. The CDR3 loop is CASSKGGGSSAEQYF. The CDR3 nucleotides read TGTGCCAGCAGCAAGGGGGGCGGGAGTTCGGCTGAGCAGTACTTC. The whole variable domain, filled in from reference TRBV11-3 and TRBJ2-7, reads EAGVVQSPRYKIIEKKQPVAFWCNPISGHNTLYWYLQNLGQGPELLIRYENEEAVDDSQLPKDRFSAERLKGVDSTLKIQPAELGDSAVYLCASSKGGGSSAEQYFGPGTRLTVT.

The V gene is TRBV18, the J gene TRBJ1-1; D is ambiguous. V was trimmed by 2 bases and J by 7 bases, leaving 14 bases between them. CDR1 is KGHSH, CDR2 LQKENI, per germline. CDR3 size: 14 residues. Here the CDR3 reads CASSPATQVGEAFF. The CDR3 nucleotides are TGTGCCAGCTCACCAGCGACCCAGGTCGGTGAAGCTTTCTTT.

The chain recombines TRBV30 with TRBJ2-1, with D tentatively TRBD1 (5 bases). CDR1 is GTSNPN, CDR2 SVGIG, per germline (reference sequence). The CDR3 is 12 amino acids. Deletions cut 2 bases from V and 10 bases from J, with 12 bases between. The CDR3 region is CAWSSNWGEQFF. DNA for the CDR3: TGTGCCTGGAGTTCTAACTGGGGCGAGCAGTTCTTC.

The V gene is TRBV11-1, the J gene TRBJ2-3; 7 bases are a match to TRBD1. The germline V gene encodes CDR1 SGHAT and CDR2 FQDESV (reference sequence). The CDR3 consists of 15 residues. The trim removed 5 bases at V and 2 bases at J, leaving 7 bases unmatched. The CDR3 nucleotides read TGTGCCAGCAGCCTAGACAGGGAACCCACAGATACGCAGTATTTT. This codes for CASSLDREPTDTQYF.

There are a few counts of this clone. The rearrangement uses TRBV5-4 and TRBJ1-3, with no clear D. V gave up 2 bases and J gave up 1 base, with 10 bases separating them. This CDR3 spans 15 amino acids. Looked up from germline, CDR1 is SGHNT and CDR2 is YYREEE (reference sequence). CDR3 bases: TGTGCCAGCAGCTTCGCCACAGCTTCTGGAAACACCATATATTTT. Translating it yields CASSFATASGNTIYF.

The chain links TRBV5-1 to TRBJ2-7; the match to TRBD2 covers 9 bases. The CDR3 runs 15 residues. J gave up 4 bases and V 2 bases, and 7 bases lay outside the gene matches. Looked up from germline, CDR1 is SGHRS and CDR2 is YFSETQ. CDR3 residues: CASSLSSGEVYEQYF. In DNA, the CDR3 is TGCGCCAGCAGCTTATCTAGCGGGGAAGTGTACGAGCAGTACTTC.

CDR3 protein: CASSSRGGRMNTEAFF. DNA of the CDR3: TGTGCCAGCAGCTCGCGAGGGGGTCGAATGAACACTGAAGCTTTCTTT. The chain employs TRBV7-9 and TRBJ1-1; tentative D call: TRBD1 (6 bases). CDR3 size: 16 residues. V gave up 4 bases and J gave up 0 bases, with 15 bases separating them. Germline V lookup: CDR1 SEHNR, CDR2 FQNEAQ (reference sequence).

This chain joins TRBV27 and TRBJ1-4, with no clear D. The CDR3 totals 14 residues. Trimming pared 6 bases from V and 0 bases from J, leaving 8 bases between. CDR1 and CDR2 (germline): MNHEY, SMNVEV (reference sequence). CDR3 nucleotides: TGTGCCAGCAGCCCACTCCCAACTAATGAAAAACTGTTTTTT. This sequence encodes CASSPLPTNEKLFF.

This chain joins TRBV7-6 and TRBJ2-2, with 10 positions matching TRBD2. With 7 bases clipped from V and 4 bases from J, the junction kept 6 bases outside the gene matches. Germline-derived CDR1 and CDR2 are SGHVS and FNYEAQ. The CDR3 length is 15 residues. CDR3 bases: TGTGCCAGCAACCGAGCGGGAGGGGTCACCGGGGAGCTGTTTTTT. Protein product: CASNRAGGVTGELFF.

This chain connects TRBV6-6 to TRBJ2-7; 9 positions match TRBD1. The CDR3 is 14 amino acids. CDR1 is MNHNY, CDR2 SVGAGI, per germline (reference sequence). V was pared by 8 bases and J by 5 bases, with 10 bases of the junction left unmatched. The chain's CDR3 is CASWDPGQGDEQYF. CDR3 DNA sequence: TGTGCCAGCTGGGACCCGGGACAGGGCGACGAGCAGTACTTC.

CDR3 DNA sequence: TGCAGCGTCTCATTGGGGGGGCTCACTGAAGCTTTCTTT. Amino acids: CSVSLGGLTEAFF. The V call is TRBV29-1, the J call TRBJ1-1, with D maybe TRBD1 (6 bases). With 6 bases removed from V and 4 bases from J, the gap between germline ends came to 15 bases. This CDR3 is built from 13 residues. Per the germline V gene, CDR1 is SQVTM and CDR2 is ANQGSEA.

This clone has only a few counts. The chain has TRBV4-1 and TRBJ1-2, with D possibly being TRBD1 (5 bases). The CDR3 has 16 residues. Germline-derived CDR1 and CDR2 are MGHRA and YSYEKL. V shed 1 base and J shed 7 bases, with 19 bases lying between them. The CDR3 region has the DNA TGCGCCAGCAGCCAAGGGGGCGGCTGGGAGCGGGTTGGCTACACCTTC. Translating gives CASSQGGGWERVGYTF.

This clone was observed a few times. V is TRBV7-2 and J is TRBJ1-1, with D possibly TRBD1 on 6 matching bases. The V end was cut by 1 base, the J end by 1 base, with 16 bases between. Germline V gene sequence: CDR1 SGHTA, CDR2 FQGNSA. The CDR3 is 17 residues long. CDR3 bases: TGTGCCAGCAGCTTAGTGGGGGGGCGGCCGGCGAACACTGAAGCTTTCTTT. Its protein product is CASSLVGGRPANTEAFF. The whole variable domain, remainder taken from reference TRBV7-2 and TRBJ1-1, is GAGVSQSPSNKVTEKGKDVELRCDPISGHTALYWYRQSLGQGLEFLIYFQGNSAPDKSGLPSDRFSAERTGGSVSTLTIQRTQQEDSAVYLCASSLVGGRPANTEAFFGQGTRLTVV.

In its sample, this clone was seen a few times. This chain links TRBV30 with TRBJ2-7, with TRBD1 identical over 10 bases. Trimming at V came to 0 bases and at J to 3 bases, leaving 11 bases not matched to a gene. Germline CDR1 reads GTSNPN; CDR2 reads SVGIG (reference sequence). CDR3 size: 17 residues. The CDR3 loop is CAWSVYRDRGLGYEQYF. CDR3 nucleotides: TGTGCCTGGAGTGTTTACCGGGACAGGGGTCTAGGCTACGAGCAGTACTTC. The variable domain in full, with the rest retrieved from reference TRBV30 and TRBJ2-7, is SQTIHQWPATLVQPVGSPLSLECTVEGTSNPNLYWYRQAAGRGLQLLFYSVGIGQISSEVPQNLSASRPQDRQFILSSKKLLLSDSGFYLCAWSVYRDRGLGYEQYFGPGTRLTVT.

The chain is built from TRBV7-3 and TRBJ2-2; 7 nucleotides line up with TRBD1. The CDR3 runs to 16 residues. Germline CDR1 and CDR2: SGHTA and FQGTGA. Unmatched junction bases numbered 7, after V lost 4 bases and J lost 2 bases. This chain's CDR3 is CASSYRQGPNTGELFF. CDR3 nucleotide sequence: TGTGCCAGCAGCTATCGACAGGGACCAAACACCGGGGAGCTGTTTTTT.

This clone has only a few counts. The rearrangement links TRBV11-3 to TRBJ2-1, with no clear D. Trimming shortened V by 0 bases and J by 3 bases, and 3 bases separated the two germline ends. The CDR3 is made up of 13 amino acids. Germline CDR1 reads SGHNT; CDR2 reads YENEEA. The CDR3: CASSLESYNEQFF. The CDR3 nucleotides are TGTGCCAGCAGCTTAGAGAGCTACAATGAGCAGTTCTTC.

The gene calls are TRBV2 and TRBJ2-1, with 10 bases matching TRBD1. V lost 9 bases and J lost 10; bases outside the gene matches: 9. The CDR3 sequence is 13 residues long. CDR1 is SNHLY and CDR2 is FYNNEI in the germline V gene. The CDR3 reads CARGSTGGREQFF. Written as DNA, the CDR3 is TGTGCCAGAGGGTCGACAGGGGGCCGGGAGCAGTTCTTC.

V gene TRBV14 combines with J gene TRBJ1-1, with unresolved D. This CDR3 comprises 13 residues. CDR1 and CDR2 from the germline V gene are SGHDN and FVKESK. V lost 4 bases, J lost 0 bases, and 6 bases lay in between. Written as DNA, the CDR3 is TGTGCCAGCAGCCGGAGTGTGAACACTGAAGCTTTCTTT. Translation gives CASSRSVNTEAFF.

V gene TRBV11-2 combines with J gene TRBJ2-4, with D possibly matching TRBD2 (5 bases). Between the trimmed V and J ends, which lost 1 base and 9 bases, there was a span of 13 bases. The length of the CDR3 is 14 residues. The germline gives CDR1 SGHAT, CDR2 FQNNGV. The CDR3 DNA sequence: TGTGCCAGCAGCTTAGTGGGTGGGAGAGCCATTCAGTACTTC. This codes for CASSLVGGRAIQYF.

The chain has TRBV29-1 and TRBJ2-5; tentatively, D is TRBD1 (6 bases). CDR3 length equals 16 residues. Per the germline V gene, CDR1 is SQVTM and CDR2 is ANQGSEA. Between the trimmed V and J ends, which lost 6 bases and 2 bases, there was a span of 22 bases. The CDR3 loop reads CSVHGESTGFQETQYF. The CDR3, as DNA: TGCAGCGTGCATGGGGAGTCCACAGGGTTTCAAGAGACCCAGTACTTC. The full variable domain, its missing parts supplied by reference TRBV29-1 and TRBJ2-5, is SAVISQKPSRDICQRGTSLTIQCQVDSQVTMMFWYRQQPGQSLTLIATANQGSEATYESGFVIDKFPISRPNLTFSTLTVSNMSPEDSSIYLCSVHGESTGFQETQYFGPGTRLLVL.

The chain employs TRBV7-6 and TRBJ1-1, with 7 bases matching TRBD1. The V gene end was trimmed by 5 bases and the J gene end by 4 bases; junction bases not matched to a gene: 10. The CDR3 length is 15 residues. Germline values: CDR1 SGHVS, CDR2 FNYEAQ. This CDR3 reads CASSVGGAGGTEAFF. The DNA of the CDR3 is TGTGCCAGCAGCGTAGGGGGCGCGGGGGGCACTGAAGCTTTCTTT.

The chain is built from TRBV6-5 and TRBJ2-7; maybe TRBD1 (8 bases). This CDR3 comprises 15 residues. Trimming shortened V by 6 bases and J by 2 bases, and 17 bases separated the two germline ends. CDR1 is MNHEY, CDR2 SVGAGI, per germline. CDR3 in DNA: TGTGCCAGCAGCACCGGACAGGGAGGGCCCTACGAGCAGTACTTC. Protein sequence: CASSTGQGGPYEQYF.

V usage is TRBV5-4 and J usage is TRBJ1-3, with D hard to call. V lost 3 bases and J 1 base, leaving 11 bases between the germline ends. There are 15 residues in the CDR3. Looked up from germline, CDR1 is SGHNT and CDR2 is YYREEE (reference sequence). Here the CDR3 reads CASSSYGESGNTIYF. CDR3 coding DNA: TGTGCCAGCAGCTCGTATGGGGAGTCTGGAAACACCATATATTTT.

This clone was picked up a small number of times. V gene TRBV4-2 combines with J gene TRBJ1-6, with D maybe TRBD1 (6 bases). Trimming shortened V by 5 bases and J by 7 bases, and 15 bases separated the two germline ends. The CDR3 covers 15 residues. The germline CDR1 and CDR2 sequences are LGHNA and YNFKEQ. Here the CDR3 DNA reads TGTGCCAGCAGCGCAGGGGAGTTGGAGAATTCACCCCTCCACTTT. It specifies CASSAGELENSPLHF.

This clone was recorded once. The V call is TRBV6-5, the J call TRBJ1-2, with 9 nucleotides matching TRBD1. V trimming: 2 bases; J trimming: 8 bases; junction bases outside the gene matches: 9. Per germline, CDR1 MNHEY and CDR2 SVGAGI. The CDR3 has 15 residues. CDR3 residues: CASSYLGQGIRGYTF. The CDR3 region has the DNA TGTGCCAGCAGTTACCTGGGACAGGGAATTCGGGGCTACACCTTC.